The 2 T cell receptor beta chains given below trace back to one sample, sequenced in a study of blood T cell repertoires in COVID-19. Only in-frame clones appear in the TCRdb table, and some are missing; sequencing was by immunoSEQ multiplex PCR. The sample consists of tens of thousands of clones, about 85% of them appearing once. The sample taken for sequencing was peripheral blood. The origin of the receptors is an elderly man with active or convalescent COVID-19.

The chain uses TRBV18 and TRBJ1-2; D is possibly TRBD1 (6 bases). Germline CDR1 reads KGHSH; CDR2 reads LQKENI. The CDR3 extends over 13 amino acids. V lost 4 bases and J 8 bases, leaving 14 bases between the germline ends. The CDR3 nucleotides are TGTGCCAGCTCACAGGACAGTGCCCTAGGCTACACCTTC. Translated: CASSQDSALGYTF.

The genes are TRBV5-1 and TRBJ1-1; tentatively, D is TRBD1 (6 bases). V was shortened by 0 bases and J by 1 base, with 10 bases between the two germline ends. Germline assignment: CDR1 SGHRS and CDR2 YFSETQ. This CDR3 is 15 amino acids long. CDR3 nucleotides: TGCGCCAGCAGCTTGGGGGGACACCGGAACACTGAAGCTTTCTTT. Translating it yields CASSLGGHRNTEAFF.